This TCR beta chain was profiled in a study of cytomegalovirus exposure and HLA in healthy donors. Study results and limitations: Altogether, about 160 TCR beta chains were recorded as cytomegalovirus-associated.

As for this clone: Its antigen is as yet unknown.

In the PCR, 60 Vbeta and 13 Jbeta primers were used. Using immunoSEQ multiplex PCR, the repertoire was profiled, and TCRdb retains in-frame clones only, with some absent. The sample holds 200,000 to 300,000 clones, about 88% seen once. Germline V lookup: CDR1 ENHRY, CDR2 SYGVKD. The CDR3 contains 14 residues. V was clipped by 2 bases and J by 5 bases, with 12 bases between them. The sequence was collected from a girl aged 2 to 9 in good health and CMV-seronegative. Sample: PBMCs. This chain uses TRBV10-3 with TRBJ1-2; weak D call: TRBD1 (5 bases). CDR3 bases: TGTGCCATCAGTGAGGGGGGGACTTCTTATGGCTACACCTTC. This gives the protein CAISEGGTSYGYTF.